The 16 T cell receptor beta chains reported below all come from one sample, sequenced in a study of tumor-infiltrating lymphocytes in localized non-small cell lung cancer. Sequencing used immunoSEQ multiplex PCR; TCRdb keeps in-frame clones, though not all of them. The repertoire holds some 30,000 clones, with roughly 85% as singletons. Sequences were obtained from lung tumor tissue. These receptors were collected from a human donor with non-small cell lung cancer.

The table lists this clone with a count of one. This sequence joins TRBV12-5 and TRBJ1-1, with D hard to call. Germline V CDR1 and CDR2: LGHNT, FRNRAP. This CDR3 is built from 14 residues. The V end was cut by 1 base, the J end by 3 bases, with 9 bases between. The chain's CDR3 is CASGLAEGHTEAFF. The CDR3 DNA follows: TGTGCTAGTGGTTTGGCGGAAGGGCACACTGAAGCTTTCTTT.

The table lists this clone with a few counts. The chain couples TRBV25-1 to TRBJ1-2, with D tentatively TRBD1 (6 bases). Trimming left V 3 bases short and J 7 bases short, with 15 bases between. The CDR3 length is 14 residues. Per germline, CDR1 MGHDK and CDR2 SYGVNS. CDR3 nucleotide sequence: TGTGCCAGCAGTGATCCACTCAGGGGCTCTGGCTACACCTTC. Protein sequence: CASSDPLRGSGYTF.

This clone was seen a single time. The chain employs TRBV19 and TRBJ2-3, with a tentative D call TRBD2 (6 bases). Germline loops: CDR1 LNHDA, CDR2 SQIVND (reference sequence). The CDR3 has 14 residues. V was clipped by 3 bases and J by 7 bases, with 14 bases between them. The CDR3 region has the DNA TGTGCCAGTAGTATCTCCCCTACTAGCTATACGCAGTATTTT. It encodes CASSISPTSYTQYF.

The chain joins TRBV6-5 to TRBJ2-5; D uncertain. The CDR3 is 11 amino acids. V was trimmed by 8 bases and J by 4 bases, leaving 8 bases between them. Germline CDR1 is MNHEY and CDR2 is SVGAGI. CDR3 region: CASGWAETQYF. CDR3 nucleotides: TGTGCCAGCGGTTGGGCAGAGACCCAGTACTTC.

This chain connects TRBV12-5 to TRBJ2-1, with D perhaps matching TRBD2 (5 bases). This CDR3 spans 13 amino acids. Germline V gene lookup returns CDR1 LGHNT and CDR2 FRNRAP. Trimming took 3 bases from V and 6 from J, leaving 9 bases between them. DNA of the CDR3: TGTGCTAGTGGTTTATCCGGGATCAATGAGCAGTTCTTC. Translation gives CASGLSGINEQFF. Combining the CDR3 with reference TRBV12-5 and TRBJ2-1 gives the whole variable domain DARVTQTPRHKVTEMGQEVTMRCQPILGHNTVFWYRQTMMQGLELLAYFRNRAPLDDSGMPKDRFSAEMPDATLATLKIQPSEPRDSAVYFCASGLSGINEQFFGPGTRLTVL.

This chain links TRBV29-1 with TRBJ1-2; D uncertain. V shed 6 bases and J shed 4 bases, with 21 bases lying between them. Germline-derived CDR1 and CDR2 are SQVTM and ANQGSEA. The CDR3 is 15 amino acids. This chain's CDR3 is CSVSIAGLELYGYTF. DNA of the CDR3: TGCAGCGTCTCCATAGCAGGACTAGAACTCTATGGCTACACCTTC.

The chain couples TRBV2 to TRBJ1-4; possible D gene TRBD1, 6 bases. CDR1 SNHLY and CDR2 FYNNEI come from the germline V gene. Trimming took off 4 bases at V and 12 bases at J, with 9 bases between the two ends. The CDR3 spans 11 residues. The CDR3 loop reads CASSVEGELFF. The DNA for the CDR3 is TGTGCCAGCAGTGTCGAGGGGGAACTGTTTTTT.

A single count supports this clone. The rearrangement joins TRBV5-1 to TRBJ1-1; perhaps TRBD1 as D (6 bases). Trimming removed 0 bases from V and 1 base from J, with 13 bases in between. The CDR3 sequence is 16 residues long. Germline-derived CDR1 and CDR2 are SGHRS and YFSETQ. DNA for the CDR3: TGCGCCAGCAGCTTGGTAACCGGGACAAAGAACACTGAAGCTTTCTTT. Its protein is CASSLVTGTKNTEAFF.

This clone was detected only once. This chain joins TRBV18 and TRBJ1-1, with D possibly TRBD1 on 6 matching bases. The CDR3 length is 15 residues. Germline V gene lookup returns CDR1 KGHSH and CDR2 LQKENI. V was cut by 3 bases and J by 1 base, with 12 bases left in between. CDR3 residues: CASSPSRGRNTEAFF. The CDR3 DNA is TGTGCCAGCTCACCTAGCAGGGGAAGGAACACTGAAGCTTTCTTT.

The chain combines TRBV28 with TRBJ2-3, with D perhaps given as TRBD1 or TRBD2 (5 bases each). Trimming left V 6 bases short and J 4 bases short, with 14 bases between. Germline V gene lookup returns CDR1 MDHEN and CDR2 SYDVKM. CDR3 length equals 14 residues. CDR3 coding DNA: TGTGCCAGCAGATCGGGACCTCTAGCAGATACGCAGTATTTT. Its protein is CASRSGPLADTQYF.

The J gene is TRBJ1-4, the V gene TRBV10-3; the match to TRBD1 covers 9 bases. The CDR3 totals 14 residues. Germline CDR1 ENHRY, CDR2 SYGVKD. The V and J ends lost 10 bases and 7 bases, in that order; junction bases with no gene match: 10. The CDR3 DNA sequence: TGTGCCACCAAGTCGACAGGGGGTTCTGAAAAACTGTTTTTT. This encodes CATKSTGGSEKLFF.

V and J are TRBV28 and TRBJ1-2, with a tentative D call TRBD1 (6 bases). The CDR3 totals 16 residues. Trimming cost V 6 bases and J 6 bases, with 23 bases left between them. Germline CDR1 is MDHEN and CDR2 is SYDVKM. This CDR3 is CASSAMGGARGDGYTF. The DNA for the CDR3 is TGTGCCAGCAGCGCGATGGGGGGCGCTAGGGGCGATGGCTACACCTTC.

The chain links TRBV23-1 to TRBJ1-6; 8 nucleotides align to TRBD1. TRBV23-1 is annotated as an ORF whose role is uncertain. The CDR3 is 16 residues long. Trimming took 2 bases from V and 7 from J; bases not matched to a gene: 7. CDR3 sequence reads: CASSQQGAERNSPLHF. The CDR3 DNA follows: TGCGCCAGCAGTCAACAGGGGGCAGAAAGGAATTCACCCCTCCACTTT.

This clone was observed a few times. This chain uses TRBV6-1 with TRBJ2-2; weak D call: TRBD1 (6 bases). This CDR3 spans 14 amino acids. From germline, CDR1 is MNHNS and CDR2 SASEGT. V was shortened by 7 bases and J by 6 bases, with 15 bases between the two germline ends. The CDR3 reads CASNINRVAGELFF. In nucleotides, the CDR3 is TGTGCCAGCAATATTAACAGGGTGGCCGGGGAGCTGTTTTTT.

To note about this clone: One junction end disagrees with the germline gene, perhaps due to a read error. The chain recombines TRBV30 with TRBJ2-3; D not resolved. CDR1 is GTSNPN, CDR2 SVGIG, per germline (reference sequence). This CDR3 contains 13 residues. The DNA for the CDR3 is TGCGCCTCGGTGGTTTACCCCAAAGATACGCAGTATTTT. Amino acid sequence: CASVVYPKDTQYF.

The rearrangement joins TRBV9 to TRBJ1-1; D is possibly TRBD1 (5 bases). The V and J ends lost 3 bases and 4 bases respectively, with 19 bases between them. CDR3 length: 16 residues. The germline V gene encodes CDR1 SGDLS and CDR2 YYNGEE. This CDR3 is CASSDSHRGVRTEAFF. The CDR3, as DNA: TGTGCCAGCAGCGACAGTCACAGAGGGGTACGCACTGAAGCTTTCTTT.